This T cell receptor (beta chain) comes out of a study of T cell repertoires in cytomegalovirus infection. Study context: As its CMV epitopes, the study selected recently identified HLA-C-restricted and well-studied HLA-B-restricted targets. It can be stated that public TCR beta signatures indicated CMV infection as well as a matching HLA type.

V dropped 6 bases and J dropped 4 bases, with 18 bases sitting between them. The CDR3 is made up of 15 amino acids. CDR1 is SGHTA, CDR2 FQGTGA, per germline. TCRdb passed the reads through MiXCR, listing each CDR3 protein once. Of about 900,000 distinct CDR3 sequences in the sample, under 40% are singletons; the top ten hold 13%. To note about this clonotype: Its antigen is not known.

Overall study findings and caveats: The ex vivo response showed dominance by HLA-C-restricted CMV-specific TCR beta clonotypes.

The sequencing here drew on cultured CD8+ T cells from PBMCs, taken from culture after CMV antigen stimulation. The clonotype originates from a human donor in good health (CMV status not recorded). Some clones in this sample may be carry-over from other donors' samples. V and J are TRBV7-3 and TRBJ2-5; the D gene is possibly TRBD2 (5 bases). CDR3 in amino acids: CASRHHGGAGETQYF. CDR3 nucleotides: TGTGCCAGCAGACATCACGGAGGCGCGGGAGAGACCCAGTACTTC. Looking up the rest from reference TRBV7-3 and TRBJ2-5 gives the full variable domain: GAGVSQTPSNKVTEKGKYVELRCDPISGHTALYWYRQSLGQGPEFLIYFQGTGAADDSGLPNDRFFAVRPEGSVSTLKIQRTERGDSAVYLCASRHHGGAGETQYFGPGTRLLVL.